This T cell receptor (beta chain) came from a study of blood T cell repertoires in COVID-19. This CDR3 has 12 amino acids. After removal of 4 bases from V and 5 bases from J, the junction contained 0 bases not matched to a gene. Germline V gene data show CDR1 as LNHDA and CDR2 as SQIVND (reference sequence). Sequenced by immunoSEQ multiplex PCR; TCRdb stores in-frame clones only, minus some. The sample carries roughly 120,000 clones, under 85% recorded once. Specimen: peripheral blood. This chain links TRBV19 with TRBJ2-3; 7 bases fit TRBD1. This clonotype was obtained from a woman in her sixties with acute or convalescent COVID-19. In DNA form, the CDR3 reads TGTGCCAGTAGTAGACAGGGAGATACGCAGTATTTT. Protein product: CASSRQGDTQYF.